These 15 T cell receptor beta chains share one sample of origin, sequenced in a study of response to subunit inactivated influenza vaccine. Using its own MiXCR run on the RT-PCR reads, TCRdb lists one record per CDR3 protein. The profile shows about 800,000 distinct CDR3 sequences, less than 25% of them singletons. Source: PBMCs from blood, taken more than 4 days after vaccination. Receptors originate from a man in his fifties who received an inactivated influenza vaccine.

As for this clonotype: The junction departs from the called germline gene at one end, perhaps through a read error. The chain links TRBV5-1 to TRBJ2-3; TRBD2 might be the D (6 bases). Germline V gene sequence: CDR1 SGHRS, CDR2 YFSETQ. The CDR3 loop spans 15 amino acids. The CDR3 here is CSSRPSRRGTDTQYF. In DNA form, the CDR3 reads TGCTCCAGCAGACCCTCCCGACGGGGGACAGATACGCAGTATTTT.

The CDR3: CAWSVRLASGEQYF. The CDR3 DNA is TGTGCCTGGAGTGTACGATTAGCGTCCGGCGAGCAGTACTTC. This chain links TRBV30 with TRBJ2-7, with a weak D call TRBD2 (5 bases). The length of the CDR3 is 14 residues. Germline CDR1 GTSNPN, CDR2 SVGIG (reference sequence). With 0 bases removed from V and 6 bases from J, the gap between germline ends came to 15 bases. Full variable domain (missing parts from reference TRBV30 and TRBJ2-7): SQTIHQWPATLVQPVGSPLSLECTVEGTSNPNLYWYRQAAGRGLQLLFYSVGIGQISSEVPQNLSASRPQDRQFILSSKKLLLSDSGFYLCAWSVRLASGEQYFGPGTRLTVT.

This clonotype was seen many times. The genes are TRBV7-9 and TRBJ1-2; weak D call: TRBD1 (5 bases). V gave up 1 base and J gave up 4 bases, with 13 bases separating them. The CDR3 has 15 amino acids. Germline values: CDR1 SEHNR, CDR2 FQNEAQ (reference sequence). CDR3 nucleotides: TGTGCCAGCAGCTTAGGGGGACTGGATTCCTATGGCTACACCTTC. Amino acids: CASSLGGLDSYGYTF. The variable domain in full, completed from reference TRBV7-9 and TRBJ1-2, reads DTGVSQNPRHKITKRGQNVTFRCDPISEHNRLYWYRQTLGQGPEFLTYFQNEAQLEKSRLLSDRFSAERPKGSFSTLEIQRTEQGDSAMYLCASSLGGLDSYGYTFGSGTRLTVV.

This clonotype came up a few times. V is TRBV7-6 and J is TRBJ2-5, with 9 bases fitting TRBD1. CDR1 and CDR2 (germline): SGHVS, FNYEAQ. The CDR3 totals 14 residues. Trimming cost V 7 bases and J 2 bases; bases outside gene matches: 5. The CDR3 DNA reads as TGTGCCAGCACACTAGGGACAGGGCAAGAGACCCAGTACTTC. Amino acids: CASTLGTGQETQYF.

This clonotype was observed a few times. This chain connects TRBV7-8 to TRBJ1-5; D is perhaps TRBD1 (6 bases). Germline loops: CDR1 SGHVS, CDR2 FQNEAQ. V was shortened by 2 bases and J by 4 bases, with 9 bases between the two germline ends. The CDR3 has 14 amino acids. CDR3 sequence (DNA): TGTGCCAGCAGCTTAACCGACAGGAATCAGCCCCAGCATTTT. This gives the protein CASSLTDRNQPQHF.

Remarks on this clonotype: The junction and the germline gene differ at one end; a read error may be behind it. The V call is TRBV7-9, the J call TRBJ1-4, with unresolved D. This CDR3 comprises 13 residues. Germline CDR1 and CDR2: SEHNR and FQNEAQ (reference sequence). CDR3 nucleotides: TGTGCAAGCAGCCCATTTATGGATGAAAAACTGTTTTTT. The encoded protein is CASSPFMDEKLFF.

CDR3 sequence: CSARGDTTYEQYF. DNA of the CDR3: TGCAGTGCTAGGGGGGACACAACCTACGAGCAGTACTTC. V and J are TRBV20-1 and TRBJ2-7, with D possibly TRBD1 on 6 matching bases. CDR3 size: 13 residues. Trimming pared 3 bases from V and 2 bases from J, leaving 11 bases between. CDR1 is DFQATT, CDR2 SNEGSKA, per germline (reference sequence).

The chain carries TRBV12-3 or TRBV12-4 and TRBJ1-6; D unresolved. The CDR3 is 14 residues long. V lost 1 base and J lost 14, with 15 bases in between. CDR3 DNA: TGTGCCAGCAGTTTAGGCAGGTCCCGCTCATCCCTCCACTTT. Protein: CASSLGRSRSSLHF.

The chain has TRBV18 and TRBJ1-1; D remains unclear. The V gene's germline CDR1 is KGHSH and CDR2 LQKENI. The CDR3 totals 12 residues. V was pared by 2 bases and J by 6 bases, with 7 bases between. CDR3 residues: CASSPTESEAFF. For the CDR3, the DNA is TGTGCCAGCTCACCAACAGAGTCTGAAGCTTTCTTT.

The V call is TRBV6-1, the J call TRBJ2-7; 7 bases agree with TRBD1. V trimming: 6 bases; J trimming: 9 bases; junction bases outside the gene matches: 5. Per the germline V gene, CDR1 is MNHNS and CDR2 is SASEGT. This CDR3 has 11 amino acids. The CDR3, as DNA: TGTGCCAGCAGCGATCGGGACAGGCAGTACTTC. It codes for CASSDRDRQYF.

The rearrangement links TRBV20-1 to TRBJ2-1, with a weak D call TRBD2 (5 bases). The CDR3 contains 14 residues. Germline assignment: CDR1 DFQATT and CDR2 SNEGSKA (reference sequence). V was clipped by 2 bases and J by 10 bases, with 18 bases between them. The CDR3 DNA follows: TGCAGTGCTAGAATATTATTTGAGGGCCCAGAGCAGTTCTTC. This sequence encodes CSARILFEGPEQFF.

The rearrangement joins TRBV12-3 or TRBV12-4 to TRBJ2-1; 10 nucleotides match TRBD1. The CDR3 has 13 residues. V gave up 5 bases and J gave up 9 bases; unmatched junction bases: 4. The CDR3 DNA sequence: TGTGCCAGCAGTCCAAGGGACAGGGGTGAGCAGTTCTTC. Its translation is CASSPRDRGEQFF.

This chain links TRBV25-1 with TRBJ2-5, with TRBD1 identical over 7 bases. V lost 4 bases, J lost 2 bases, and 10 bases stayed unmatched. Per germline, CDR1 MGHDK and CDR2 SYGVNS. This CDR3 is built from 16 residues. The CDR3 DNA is TGTGCCAGCAGTGCCCGATCGGGACAGACACAAGAGACCCAGTACTTC. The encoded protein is CASSARSGQTQETQYF.

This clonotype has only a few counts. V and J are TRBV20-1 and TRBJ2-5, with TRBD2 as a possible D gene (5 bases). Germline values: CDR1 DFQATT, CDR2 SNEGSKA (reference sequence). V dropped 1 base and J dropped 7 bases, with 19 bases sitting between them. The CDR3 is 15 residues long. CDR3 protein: CSARVATLAVSTQYF. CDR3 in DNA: TGCAGTGCTAGAGTGGCCACGCTAGCCGTATCGACCCAGTACTTC.

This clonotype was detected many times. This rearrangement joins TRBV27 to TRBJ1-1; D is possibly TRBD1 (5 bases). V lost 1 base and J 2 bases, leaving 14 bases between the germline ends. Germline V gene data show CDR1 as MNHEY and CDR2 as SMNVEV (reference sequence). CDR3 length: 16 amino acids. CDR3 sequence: CASSLLGRVVNTEAFF. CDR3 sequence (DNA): TGTGCCAGCAGTTTATTGGGGCGGGTTGTCAACACTGAAGCTTTCTTT.